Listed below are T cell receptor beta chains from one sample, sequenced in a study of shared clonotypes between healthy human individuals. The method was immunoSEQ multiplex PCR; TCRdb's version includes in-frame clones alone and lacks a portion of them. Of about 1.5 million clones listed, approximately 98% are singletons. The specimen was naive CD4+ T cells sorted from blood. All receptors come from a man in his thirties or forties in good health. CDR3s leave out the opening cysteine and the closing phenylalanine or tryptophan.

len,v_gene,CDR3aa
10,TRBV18,ASSPGQETQY
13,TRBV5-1,ASSLGGSGYNEQF
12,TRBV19,ASSISGINTEAF
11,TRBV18,ASSPRGWDIQY
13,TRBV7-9,ASSTGLAGLETQY
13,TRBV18,ASSPGTGLYNEQF
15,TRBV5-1,ASSLALTGSSGNTIY
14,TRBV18,ASSPQTGGIGNTIY
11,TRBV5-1,ASSTGQGVQQY
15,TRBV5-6,ASSSFVLAGEKNTQY
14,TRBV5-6,ASSFGAASSTDTQY
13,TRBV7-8,ASSLRGRGYNEQF
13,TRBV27,ASSLRLAGSYEQY
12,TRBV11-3,ASSPSGGYNEQF
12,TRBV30,AWSSPPDIYEQY
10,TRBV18,ASSTRGTEAF
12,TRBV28,ASSTPSGYNEQF
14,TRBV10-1,ASSELGTGGTDTQY
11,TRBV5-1,ASSLALGTEAF
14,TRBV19,ASSIDHPGVGYEQY
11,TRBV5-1,ASSLEGVYGYT
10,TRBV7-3,ASSLTGIEQF